The clone carrying this TCR beta chain was detected only a few times. This entry comes from a study of T-cell memory formation after mild COVID-19. Whole-study context: The TCR clusters were mostly specific to one donor.

TCRdb ran MiXCR on the 5' RACE reads and lists one entry per CDR3 protein. The sample lists around 500,000 distinct CDR3 sequences; 15% to 20% were seen once. V lost 4 bases, J lost 2 bases, and 11 bases lay in between. The length of the CDR3 is 14 residues. In germline, CDR1 is KGHDR, CDR2 SFDVKD. The J gene is TRBJ2-7, the V gene TRBV24-1; the D gene could be TRBD1 or TRBD2 (6 bases each). Material: PBMCs or a T cell subset sorted from them (not recorded which). This receptor was obtained from an adult woman who had mild COVID-19 (a few samples of this study predate the infection). Cell type and time point are not known. Here the CDR3 DNA reads TGTGCCACCAGTGAAGGGGGGATCCCCTACGAGCAGTACTTC. Translated: CATSEGGIPYEQYF.